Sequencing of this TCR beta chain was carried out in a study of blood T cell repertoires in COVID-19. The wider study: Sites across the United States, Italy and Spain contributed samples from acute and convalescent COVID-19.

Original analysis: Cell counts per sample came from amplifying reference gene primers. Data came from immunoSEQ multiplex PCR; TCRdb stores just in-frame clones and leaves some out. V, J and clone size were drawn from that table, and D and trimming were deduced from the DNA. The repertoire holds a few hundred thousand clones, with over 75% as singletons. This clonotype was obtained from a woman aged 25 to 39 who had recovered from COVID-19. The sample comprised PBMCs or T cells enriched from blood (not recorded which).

In DNA form, the CDR3 reads TGTGCCAGCAGTGAGGACGGGGGCACAGATACGCAGTATTTT. The encoded protein is CASSEDGGTDTQYF. V is TRBV2 and J is TRBJ2-3; tentative D call: TRBD2 (5 bases). In germline, CDR1 is SNHLY, CDR2 FYNNEI. The CDR3 sequence is 14 residues long. Trimming stripped 3 bases from V and 1 base from J, with 8 bases between.